The sequence of this T cell receptor (beta chain) was determined in a study of a mutant IDH1 vaccine in newly diagnosed glioma. Looking at the study overall: Patients had received radiotherapy, temozolomide, or both previously, most receiving both.

Sequencing was performed with immunoSEQ multiplex PCR; in TCRdb, only in-frame clones are kept and a portion is missing. The profile shows 30,000 to 35,000 clones, about 86% of them singletons. Remarks on this clone: As yet, its antigen is unknown.

CDR3 length: 13 residues. Trimming removed 4 bases from V and 4 bases from J, with 11 bases in between. Germline V gives CDR1 SGHDN, CDR2 FVKESK. Documented time point: week 5, during vaccination. All doses held 300 ug of mutant IDH1 20-mer peptide, with topical imiquimod. This sequence originates from a man aged 25-45 years with glioma. The chain couples TRBV14 to TRBJ2-7, with D unclear. The sequencing used PBMCs, collected from a glioma patient whose treatment included an IDH1 peptide vaccine. This CDR3 is CASSPAAGYEQYF. CDR3 bases: TGTGCCAGCAGCCCCGCAGCCGGTTACGAGCAGTACTTC.